A single T cell receptor beta chain is shown here with its context. The target antigen is unknown. This sample is drawn from a study of cytomegalovirus exposure and HLA in healthy donors. Whole-study findings and limits: Reports described diagnosis of cytomegalovirus status by the classifier as highly specific and sensitive.

60 Vbeta and 13 Jbeta primers were used in PCR. The method was immunoSEQ multiplex PCR; TCRdb's version includes in-frame clones alone and lacks a portion of them. The table records over 100,000 clones, 70% to 80% of them present only once. The sample comprised PBMCs. The receptor was derived from a woman aged 35 to 49 in good health and CMV-seropositive.

CDR3 loop: CASNRETYEQYF. In nucleotides, the CDR3 is TGTGCCAGCAACCGAGAGACCTACGAGCAGTACTTC. The J gene is TRBJ2-7, the V gene TRBV2; no firm D call. V was trimmed by 7 bases and J by 2 bases, leaving 9 bases between them. The CDR3 spans 12 residues. In germline, CDR1 is SNHLY, CDR2 FYNNEI.